The 18 T cell receptor beta chains below were found in one sample sequenced in a study of early T cells in non-severe SARS-CoV-2 infection. Each CDR3 protein gets one entry after TCRdb re-called the 5' RACE reads with MiXCR. The sample consists of 70,000 to 80,000 distinct CDR3 sequences, over 10% of them appearing once. Source: whole blood, taken at baseline. The receptors here all came from an adult who was a healthcare worker with PCR-confirmed SARS-CoV-2 infection or an uninfected control (not recorded which).

On this clonotype itself: A much larger clone lies a single base off, so this may be a read error. Lacking the conserved final phenylalanine or tryptophan, this CDR3 likely reflects a read error. V and J are TRBV4-1 and TRBJ2-3; 7 nucleotides agree with TRBD2. CDR1 and CDR2 (germline): MGHRA, YSYEKL. The J segment lost 6 bases and the V segment lost 4 bases, leaving 13 bases of the junction unmatched. The CDR3 extends over 16 amino acids. The CDR3 sequence: CASSLGRGNLKDTQYL. Here the CDR3 DNA reads TGCGCCAGCAGCCTGGGGCGGGGGAATTTGAAGGATACGCAGTATCTT.

By share of the sample, this clonotype is medium-sized. The J gene is TRBJ2-3, the V gene TRBV11-2; 8 positions match TRBD2. Germline V gene sequence: CDR1 SGHAT, CDR2 FQNNGV. The CDR3 runs to 14 residues. The ends lost 8 bases at V and 4 bases at J; junction bases unmatched: 8. This CDR3 reads CASASSSGPDTQYF. CDR3 bases: TGTGCCAGCGCTTCGTCTAGCGGGCCAGATACGCAGTATTTT. Based on the CDR3 plus reference TRBV11-2 and TRBJ2-3, the full variable domain is EAGVAQSPRYKIIEKRQSVAFWCNPISGHATLYWYQQILGQGPKLLIQFQNNGVVDDSQLPKDRFSAERLKGVDSTLKIQPAKLEDSAVYLCASASSSGPDTQYFGPGTRLTVL.

This rearrangement joins TRBV29-1 to TRBJ2-7; 7 bases align to TRBD1. The CDR3 is made up of 15 amino acids. Germline CDR1 SQVTM, CDR2 ANQGSEA. Trimming at V came to 2 bases and at J to 2 bases, leaving 9 bases not matched to a gene. The CDR3 reads CSVETQGQGAYEQYF. The CDR3 DNA sequence: TGCAGCGTTGAAACCCAGGGGCAGGGGGCCTACGAGCAGTACTTC.

This clonotype was counted a few times. V and J are TRBV14 and TRBJ2-7; D is uncertain. CDR3 length: 14 residues. Trimming took off 1 base at V and 2 bases at J, with 9 bases between the two ends. The germline V gene encodes CDR1 SGHDN and CDR2 FVKESK. CDR3 loop: CASSQGVTPYEQYF. As DNA, the CDR3 is TGTGCCAGCAGCCAAGGGGTTACCCCCTACGAGCAGTACTTC.

This clonotype was counted between two and nine times. The rearrangement joins TRBV12-3 or TRBV12-4 to TRBJ1-6, with 9 bases aligning to TRBD1. The trim removed 6 bases at V and 8 bases at J, leaving 5 bases unmatched. The CDR3 spans 14 residues. The CDR3: CASRKTGGHSPLHF. CDR3 coding DNA: TGTGCCAGCAGGAAAACAGGGGGCCATTCACCCCTCCACTTT.

This clonotype was picked up a small number of times. This rearrangement joins TRBV18 to TRBJ2-5; D remains unclear. V lost 0 bases and J 2 bases, leaving 7 bases between the germline ends. Germline-derived CDR1 and CDR2 are KGHSH and LQKENI. The CDR3 length is 14 residues. CDR3 in DNA: TGTGCCAGCTCACCACCGGAGAAACAAGAGACCCAGTACTTC. Translated, it gives CASSPPEKQETQYF.

The chain uses TRBV5-1 and TRBJ1-6, with TRBD1 identical over 9 bases. The trim removed 1 base at V and 7 bases at J, leaving 15 bases unmatched. CDR1 SGHRS and CDR2 YFSETQ come from the germline V gene. This CDR3 has 19 residues. The CDR3 region has the DNA TGCGCCAGCAGCTTGAGGGTCCGGTCCGGGACAGGGTCCAATTCACCCCTCCACTTT. Its protein product is CASSLRVRSGTGSNSPLHF.

This clonotype showed up just a few times. The chain recombines TRBV5-6 with TRBJ2-4; D is possibly TRBD1 or TRBD2 (5 bases each). With 5 bases removed from V and 8 bases from J, the gap between germline ends came to 14 bases. Germline-derived CDR1 and CDR2 are SGHDT and YYEEEE. CDR3 size: 13 residues. The CDR3 DNA is TGTGCCAGCAGTACACGTGGGACGGACATTCAGTACTTC. This gives the protein CASSTRGTDIQYF.

This clonotype was counted ten times or more. V is TRBV10-3 and J is TRBJ1-1; the D is unclear. CDR1 is ENHRY and CDR2 is SYGVKD in the germline V gene. V gave up 2 bases and J gave up 6 bases, with 10 bases separating them. This CDR3 has 13 residues. The CDR3 sequence is CAISETWTAEAFF. Written as DNA, the CDR3 is TGTGCCATCAGTGAGACCTGGACGGCTGAAGCTTTCTTT.

This clonotype has more than one count but fewer than ten. CDR3 nucleotide sequence: TGTGCCAGCAGTCCACGGGACAGGGAGTACGAGCAGTACTTC. Residues: CASSPRDREYEQYF. This chain connects TRBV12-3 or TRBV12-4 to TRBJ2-7; 9 positions match TRBD1. V was clipped by 5 bases and J by 4 bases; unmatched bases: 6. The CDR3 runs 14 residues.

The chain is built from TRBV11-2 and TRBJ1-2; no definite D call. Trimming cost V 3 bases and J 6 bases, with 17 bases left between them. Germline values: CDR1 SGHAT, CDR2 FQNNGV. The CDR3 runs 15 residues. The CDR3, as DNA: TGTGCCAGCAGCTTCAGGATAAAGGTTTACGATGGCTACACCTTC. Residues: CASSFRIKVYDGYTF.

The chain has TRBV20-1 and TRBJ2-1; 7 bases agree with TRBD2. Germline assignment: CDR1 DFQATT and CDR2 SNEGSKA (reference sequence). This CDR3 has 14 amino acids. The ends lost 4 bases at V and 6 bases at J; junction bases unmatched: 9. CDR3 loop: CSATRVAGVNEQFF. CDR3 sequence (DNA): TGCAGTGCTACACGTGTGGCGGGGGTCAATGAGCAGTTCTTC.

This chain connects TRBV28 to TRBJ2-5; no definite D call. The germline gives CDR1 MDHEN, CDR2 SYDVKM. The ends were cut back, 3 bases at V and 4 bases at J, with 21 bases in the middle. CDR3 length: 17 amino acids. CDR3 amino acids: CASSLPYDLGLGETQYF. The CDR3 DNA reads TGTGCCAGCAGTTTGCCTTACGACTTAGGTTTGGGAGAGACCCAGTACTTC.

This clonotype has ten or more counts. The chain carries TRBV6-5 and TRBJ1-5; a weak D match, TRBD1 (5 bases). The length of the CDR3 is 15 residues. Trimming cost V 0 bases and J 2 bases, with 8 bases left between them. Germline V gene data show CDR1 as MNHEY and CDR2 as SVGAGI. CDR3 amino acids: CASSYSRGGNQPQHF. The DNA of the CDR3 is TGTGCCAGCAGTTACTCGAGGGGTGGCAATCAGCCCCAGCATTTT.

This clonotype was observed many times. V gene TRBV6-6 combines with J gene TRBJ2-5; TRBD2 might be the D (6 bases). Germline V gene sequence: CDR1 MNHNY, CDR2 SVGAGI (reference sequence). V lost 1 base and J lost 1, with 7 bases in between. The CDR3 is 14 amino acids. In nucleotides, the CDR3 is TGTGCCAGCAGTTACTACGGGGGCCAAGAGACCCAGTACTTC. This gives the protein CASSYYGGQETQYF.

By sample share, this clonotype is medium-sized (0.01 to 0.1%). V and J are TRBV20-1 and TRBJ1-1; TRBD1 is a possible D gene (6 bases). This CDR3 contains 13 residues. Germline values: CDR1 DFQATT, CDR2 SNEGSKA (reference sequence). The V end was cut by 3 bases, the J end by 3 bases, with 11 bases between. The DNA for the CDR3 is TGCAGTGCTAGCGGAGGGGGGGACACTGAAGCTTTCTTT. Its protein is CSASGGGDTEAFF.

This clonotype occurred a few times. The chain has TRBV4-2 and TRBJ2-5; 9 bases are a match to TRBD2. The CDR3 is 17 amino acids. Germline-derived CDR1 and CDR2 are LGHNA and YNFKEQ. V trimming: 0 bases; J trimming: 1 base; junction bases outside the gene matches: 6. The CDR3 is CASSQDELAGFQETQYF. CDR3 DNA: TGTGCCAGCAGCCAAGATGAGCTAGCGGGGTTCCAAGAGACCCAGTACTTC.

The J gene is TRBJ2-3, the V gene TRBV12-3 or TRBV12-4; D ambiguous. The CDR3 runs to 10 residues. With 2 bases removed from V and 8 bases from J, the gap between germline ends came to 2 bases. CDR3 region: CASSLSTQYF. As DNA, the CDR3 is TGTGCCAGCAGTTTAAGTACGCAGTATTTT.